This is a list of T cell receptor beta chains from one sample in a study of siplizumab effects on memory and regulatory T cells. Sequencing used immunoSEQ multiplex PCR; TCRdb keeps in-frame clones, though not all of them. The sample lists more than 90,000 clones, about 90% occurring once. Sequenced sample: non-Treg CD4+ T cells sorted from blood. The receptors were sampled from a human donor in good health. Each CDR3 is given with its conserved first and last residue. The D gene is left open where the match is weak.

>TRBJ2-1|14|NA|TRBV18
TGTGCCAGCTCACCATCAGTCGGGACCTCTACGGGGTTCTTC
CASSPSVGTSTGFF
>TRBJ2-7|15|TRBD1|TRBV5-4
TGTGCCAGCAGCTTGTGGGGACAGGGGGCGTACGAGCAGTACTTC
CASSLWGQGAYEQYF
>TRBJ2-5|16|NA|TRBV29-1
TGCAGCGTTGAAGATCGAAAGGGGGGAGCCACGGAGACCCAGTACTTC
CSVEDRKGGATETQYF
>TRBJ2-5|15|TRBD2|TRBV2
TGTGCCACCACGCCCGGGACTAGCGGGGGAGAGACCCAGTACTTC
CATTPGTSGGETQYF
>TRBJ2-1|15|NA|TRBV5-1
TGCGCCAGCAGCCTCGGTAGGCGCAGGGACAATGAGCAGTTCTTC
CASSLGRRRDNEQFF
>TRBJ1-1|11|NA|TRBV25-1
TGTGCCAGCAGTGCAACCACTGAAGCTTTCTTT
CASSATTEAFF
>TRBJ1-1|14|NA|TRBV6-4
TGTGCCAGCAGGTTAGACAGCTGGAACACTGAAGCTTTCTTT
CASRLDSWNTEAFF
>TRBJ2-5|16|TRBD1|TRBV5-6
TGTGCCAGCAGCCCGGGACAGCTTGGAGGAGGAGAGACCCAGTACTTC
CASSPGQLGGGETQYF
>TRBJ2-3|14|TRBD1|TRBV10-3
TGTGCCATCAACCAAAGGGGGCCCACAGATACGCAGTATTTT
CAINQRGPTDTQYF
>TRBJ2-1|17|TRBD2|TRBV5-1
TGCGCCAGCAGCTGGTTTAGCGGGAGGGCCTCCTACAATGAGCAGTTCTTC
CASSWFSGRASYNEQFF
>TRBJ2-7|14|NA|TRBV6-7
TGTGCCAGCAGTTTTTTACAGGGCACCTACGAGCAGTACTTC
CASSFLQGTYEQYF
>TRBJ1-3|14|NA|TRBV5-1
TGCGCCAGCAGCTTGGGAGCCCTGGGGAACACCATATATTTT
CASSLGALGNTIYF
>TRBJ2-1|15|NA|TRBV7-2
TGTGCCAGCAGCTACCTTACCAGCTCCTACAATGAGCAGTTCTTC
CASSYLTSSYNEQFF
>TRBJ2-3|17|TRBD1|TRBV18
TGTGCCAGCTCACCAGGGACAGGGGGCCGGAGCACAGATACGCAGTATTTT
CASSPGTGGRSTDTQYF
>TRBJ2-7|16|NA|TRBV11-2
TGTGCCAGCAGCTCGCTAAAACCGGGACGGTTCTACGAGCAGTACTTC
CASSSLKPGRFYEQYF
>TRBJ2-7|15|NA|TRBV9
TGTGCCAGCAGCGTAGGTTTTGGACCCCTCTACGAGCAGTACTTC
CASSVGFGPLYEQYF
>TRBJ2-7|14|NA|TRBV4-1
TGCGCCAGCAGCCAAGCGTCAGGAAGCTACGAGCAGTACTTC
CASSQASGSYEQYF
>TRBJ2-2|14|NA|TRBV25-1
TGTGCCAGCAGTGAATCGGGGTCCACCGGGGAGCTGTTTTTT
CASSESGSTGELFF
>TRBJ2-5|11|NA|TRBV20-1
TGCAGTGCCCCGCGGAGTGGGACCCAGTACTTC
CSAPRSGTQYF
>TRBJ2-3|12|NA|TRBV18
TGTGCCAGCTCACCATTAGCAGATACGCAGTATTTT
CASSPLADTQYF
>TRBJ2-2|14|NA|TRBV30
TGTGCCTGGAGGATGGCTTGGAACACCGGGGAGCTGTTTTTT
CAWRMAWNTGELFF
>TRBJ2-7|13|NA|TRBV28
TGTGCCAGCAGTTTGGCCGGGACGCAAGAGCAGTACTTC
CASSLAGTQEQYF